This T cell receptor (beta chain) was sequenced in a study of blood T cells in healthy people across ages. The study, taken as a whole, reports: Unsorted PBMCs blocked a conclusive comparison of naive and antigen-experienced cells. As age increased, TCR beta diversity per million T cells fell in a roughly linear fashion. Investigators treated diversity estimates from one million T cells as underestimates.

Trimming took 0 bases from V and 2 from J, leaving 13 bases between them. The CDR3 spans 16 residues. Germline V gene lookup returns CDR1 SGHRS and CDR2 YFSETQ. Turning to this clonotype: Its antigen is unknown.

For the second PCR, which ran for about 7 to 11 cycles, a sample-barcoded 5' primer and a J-beta primer mix were used. Each cDNA molecule, via a template-switch adaptor with 12 random nucleotides, was tagged. TCRdb itself ran the 5' RACE reads through MiXCR, one entry per CDR3 protein. The top ten hold roughly 24% of the sample, which has approximately 800,000 distinct CDR3 sequences, about 56% seen once. The gene calls are TRBV5-1 and TRBJ2-3; tentatively, D is TRBD2 (5 bases). The sample consisted of blood. The TCR originated in a man aged 40-55 years in good health. As DNA, the CDR3 is TGCGCCAGCAGCTTGGGAGATAGCGTAATCACAGATACGCAGTATTTT. Its protein is CASSLGDSVITDTQYF.